One sample yielded the 27 T cell receptor beta chains listed below, sequenced in a study of cytomegalovirus exposure and HLA in healthy donors. Assay: immunoSEQ multiplex PCR; the TCRdb copy retains only in-frame clones and omits some. The sample includes 260,000 or so clones, approximately 87% of them seen just once. The material sequenced was PBMCs. These receptors originate from a woman between 18 and 29 years old in good health and CMV-seronegative.

This chain links TRBV2 with TRBJ2-2; TRBD1 matches 10 bases. The CDR3 has 19 residues. Unmatched junction bases numbered 15, after V lost 4 bases and J lost 4 bases. Germline values: CDR1 SNHLY, CDR2 FYNNEI. CDR3 loop: CASSGLLGTGDASTGELFF. Written as DNA, the CDR3 is TGTGCCAGCAGTGGATTACTAGGGACAGGGGACGCGAGCACCGGGGAGCTGTTTTTT. Using reference TRBV2 and TRBJ2-2 for the parts outside the CDR3, the full variable domain is EPEVTQTPSHQVTQMGQEVILRCVPISNHLYFYWYRQILGQKVEFLVSFYNNEISEKSEIFDDQFSVERPDGSNFTLKIRSTKLEDSAMYFCASSGLLGTGDASTGELFFGEGSRLTVL.

The V and J genes are TRBV6-5 and TRBJ2-1; D may be TRBD1 (6 bases). CDR3 length: 13 amino acids. Germline assignment: CDR1 MNHEY and CDR2 SVGAGI. Trimming left V 6 bases short and J 4 bases short, with 10 bases between. In nucleotides, the CDR3 is TGTGCCAGCAGCCGGGACAAATACAATGAGCAGTTCTTC. This gives the protein CASSRDKYNEQFF.

Of note for this clone: In the same sample, other DNA sequences code for this CDR3. This chain uses TRBV18 with TRBJ2-3; D is unresolved. Germline loops: CDR1 KGHSH, CDR2 LQKENI. There are 13 residues in the CDR3. With 3 bases removed from V and 0 bases from J, the gap between germline ends came to 4 bases. The CDR3 nucleotides read TGTGCCAGCTCACCCCTTAGCACAGATACGCAGTATTTT. It yields the protein CASSPLSTDTQYF.

CDR3 sequence: CASSLRLGGAQPQHF. In DNA form, the CDR3 reads TGTGCCAGCAGCTTGAGACTTGGGGGGGCTCAGCCCCAGCATTTT. The chain links TRBV7-2 to TRBJ1-5; maybe TRBD1 (6 bases). Germline values: CDR1 SGHTA, CDR2 FQGNSA. V lost 3 bases, J lost 6 bases, and 15 bases lay in between. This CDR3 is built from 15 residues. Filled out from reference TRBV7-2 and TRBJ1-5, the complete variable domain reads GAGVSQSPSNKVTEKGKDVELRCDPISGHTALYWYRQSLGQGLEFLIYFQGNSAPDKSGLPSDRFSAERTGGSVSTLTIQRTQQEDSAVYLCASSLRLGGAQPQHFGDGTRLSIL.

This clone was detected once. The V gene is TRBV28, the J gene TRBJ2-3; tentative D call: TRBD2 (5 bases). CDR3 length equals 13 residues. Germline lookup yields CDR1 MDHEN and CDR2 SYDVKM. Between the trimmed V and J ends, which lost 4 bases and 0 bases, there was a span of 5 bases. The CDR3 region has the DNA TGTGCCAGCAGTTGGACTAGCACAGATACGCAGTATTTT. Its protein is CASSWTSTDTQYF.

The chain employs TRBV11-2 and TRBJ2-4; unclear D gene. CDR1 SGHAT and CDR2 FQNNGV come from the germline V gene. Trimming pared 4 bases from V and 6 bases from J, leaving 10 bases between. CDR3 size: 13 residues. The CDR3 coding sequence is TGTGCCAGCAGCTCTGGTCAGTTAAACATTCAGTACTTC. It encodes CASSSGQLNIQYF.

V is TRBV4-1 and J is TRBJ2-1; TRBD2 matches 9 bases. V gave up 3 bases and J gave up 6 bases; unmatched junction bases: 18. The CDR3 is 19 amino acids. The germline V gene encodes CDR1 MGHRA and CDR2 YSYEKL. For the CDR3, the DNA is TGCGCCAGCAGCCAGTACCCTCAGGGTTTTAGCGGGAGAAGCAATGAGCAGTTCTTC. This sequence encodes CASSQYPQGFSGRSNEQFF.

The chain joins TRBV5-1 to TRBJ2-1; TRBD2 aligns across 8 bases. The J segment lost 4 bases and the V segment lost 1 base, leaving 7 bases of the junction unmatched. From germline, CDR1 is SGHRS and CDR2 YFSETQ. This CDR3 has 16 residues. CDR3 in amino acids: CASSLQAGDFYNEQFF. CDR3 bases: TGCGCCAGCAGCTTGCAAGCGGGAGACTTTTACAATGAGCAGTTCTTC.

The chain is built from TRBV18 and TRBJ2-7, with TRBD2 identical over 9 bases. The CDR3 totals 15 residues. Germline assignment: CDR1 KGHSH and CDR2 LQKENI. Germline trimming cut 0 bases from V and 5 bases from J; bases unmatched to any gene: 5. The CDR3 nucleotides are TGTGCCAGCTCACCACCGGCGGGAGGGCGCCACGAGCAGTACTTC. This sequence encodes CASSPPAGGRHEQYF.

V is TRBV5-1 and J is TRBJ1-1, with 9 bases fitting TRBD1. This CDR3 is built from 15 residues. Per the germline V gene, CDR1 is SGHRS and CDR2 is YFSETQ. After removal of 3 bases from V and 4 bases from J, the junction contained 7 bases not matched to a gene. In nucleotides, the CDR3 is TGCGCCAGCAGCTCAACCGGGACAGGGACCACTGAAGCTTTCTTT. Translation gives CASSSTGTGTTEAFF. Based on the CDR3 plus reference TRBV5-1 and TRBJ1-1, the full variable domain is KAGVTQTPRYLIKTRGQQVTLSCSPISGHRSVSWYQQTPGQGLQFLFEYFSETQRNKGNFPGRFSGRQFSNSRSEMNVSTLELGDSALYLCASSSTGTGTTEAFFGQGTRLTVV.

The rearrangement links TRBV18 to TRBJ1-5; 7 bases map to TRBD1. CDR3 length: 14 residues. Trimming at V came to 6 bases and at J to 3 bases, leaving 5 bases not matched to a gene. Germline values: CDR1 KGHSH, CDR2 LQKENI. The CDR3 DNA follows: TGTGCCAGCTCGCTTACAGGGGCCAATCAGCCCCAGCATTTT. As protein: CASSLTGANQPQHF.

Here the CDR3 DNA reads TGTGCCACCAGTGAGGGACTAGCGGACTGGGGGGATACGCAGTATTTT. It encodes CATSEGLADWGDTQYF. V usage is TRBV15 and J usage is TRBJ2-3; 11 nucleotides agree with TRBD2. Per the germline V gene, CDR1 is LNHNV and CDR2 is YYDKDF (reference sequence). The CDR3 runs to 16 residues. The junction had 11 bases not matched to a gene; V was cut back by 6 bases and J by 6 bases.

This clone was seen a single time. The rearrangement links TRBV27 to TRBJ1-5; 8 nucleotides align to TRBD1. Germline loops: CDR1 MNHEY, CDR2 SMNVEV (reference sequence). With V trimmed by 5 bases and J by 4 bases, 1 base remained unmatched. The CDR3 is made up of 13 amino acids. Here the CDR3 reads CASSRTGNQPQHF. The CDR3 DNA reads as TGTGCCAGCAGTCGGACAGGGAATCAGCCCCAGCATTTT.

The J gene is TRBJ1-1, the V gene TRBV4-3, with TRBD1 as a possible D gene (6 bases). The germline V gene has CDR1 LGHNA and CDR2 YSLEER. Between the trimmed V and J ends, which lost 5 bases and 1 base, there was a span of 20 bases. CDR3 length: 17 residues. Written as DNA, the CDR3 is TGCGCCAGCAGCAAAGGACAGTCACCATCTTCGAACACTGAAGCTTTCTTT. It specifies CASSKGQSPSSNTEAFF.

The CDR3 DNA reads as TGTGCCAGCAGTGCCCACCGACTAGCGGGAGGACTCACAGATACGCAGTATTTT. It encodes CASSAHRLAGGLTDTQYF. This chain links TRBV27 with TRBJ2-3, with TRBD2 matching over 13 bases. The trim removed 5 bases at V and 2 bases at J, leaving 10 bases unmatched. The CDR3 consists of 18 residues. Germline assignment: CDR1 MNHEY and CDR2 SMNVEV (reference sequence).

The rearrangement joins TRBV5-4 to TRBJ1-2, with a weak D call TRBD1 (6 bases). Germline loops: CDR1 SGHNT, CDR2 YYREEE (reference sequence). The V end lost 4 bases, the J end lost 6 bases, and 13 bases lay between the germline ends. This CDR3 spans 13 amino acids. The CDR3 region is CASSPQQGNGYTF. In DNA, the CDR3 is TGTGCCAGCAGCCCCCAACAGGGAAATGGCTACACCTTC.

V is TRBV9 and J is TRBJ2-7, with 10 bases matching TRBD1. The ends lost 0 bases at V and 1 base at J; junction bases unmatched: 7. The CDR3 has 17 amino acids. Germline assignment: CDR1 SGDLS and CDR2 YYNGEE. CDR3 in amino acids: CASSVGPRTGGSYEQYF. The CDR3, as DNA: TGTGCCAGCAGCGTAGGGCCCAGGACAGGGGGTTCCTACGAGCAGTACTTC.

The rearrangement joins TRBV5-6 to TRBJ1-2; 10 bases align to TRBD1. V shed 4 bases, J shed 2 bases, and the junction held 2 bases outside the gene matches. Germline CDR1 reads SGHDT; CDR2 reads YYEEEE. This CDR3 is 14 amino acids long. The CDR3 DNA reads as TGTGCCAGCAGCCAGGACAGGGGGAACTATGGCTACACCTTC. It encodes CASSQDRGNYGYTF.

The gene calls are TRBV28 and TRBJ1-2; tentative D call: TRBD1 (6 bases). This CDR3 comprises 13 residues. The V end was cut by 5 bases, the J end by 8 bases, with 15 bases between. Germline CDR1 and CDR2: MDHEN and SYDVKM. Here the CDR3 DNA reads TGTGCCAGCAGTCGCCACAGGGTTGGGGGCTACACCTTC. Translation gives CASSRHRVGGYTF.

This clone was detected a few times. The chain couples TRBV28 to TRBJ1-6; 10 bases line up with TRBD1. V lost 6 bases, J lost 2 bases, and 7 bases stayed unmatched. Germline V gene sequence: CDR1 MDHEN, CDR2 SYDVKM. The CDR3 has 17 amino acids. CDR3 in amino acids: CASSRRDRGTYNSPLHF. The CDR3 DNA is TGTGCCAGCAGCCGACGGGACAGGGGAACCTATAATTCACCCCTCCACTTT.

The J gene is TRBJ2-4, the V gene TRBV5-4; 11 positions agree with TRBD1. Per the germline V gene, CDR1 is SGHNT and CDR2 is YYREEE (reference sequence). V lost 2 bases, J lost 7 bases, and 2 bases stayed unmatched. The CDR3 is made up of 14 amino acids. The CDR3 protein is CASSFWDRGNIQYF. DNA of the CDR3: TGTGCCAGCAGCTTCTGGGACAGGGGGAACATTCAGTACTTC.

V gene TRBV6-5 combines with J gene TRBJ1-1; 9 bases match TRBD1. The CDR3 is 15 residues long. Germline V lookup: CDR1 MNHEY, CDR2 SVGAGI. The junction had 3 bases not matched to a gene; V was cut back by 2 bases and J by 2 bases. CDR3 DNA sequence: TGTGCCAGCAGTTACACGGGACAGGGTAACACTGAAGCTTTCTTT. It yields the protein CASSYTGQGNTEAFF.

The J gene is TRBJ2-3, the V gene TRBV5-1; tentative D call: TRBD2 (6 bases). Looked up from germline, CDR1 is SGHRS and CDR2 is YFSETQ. V gave up 4 bases and J gave up 2 bases, with 11 bases separating them. The CDR3 contains 14 residues. The DNA for the CDR3 is TGCGCCAGCAGCCCCGGGGGTCCCACAGATACGCAGTATTTT. Residues: CASSPGGPTDTQYF.

The chain's CDR3 is CASSVPTGVSYEQYF. DNA of the CDR3: TGTGCCAGCAGTGTTCCGACAGGGGTCTCCTACGAGCAGTACTTC. The V and J genes are TRBV2 and TRBJ2-7; 8 bases are a match to TRBD1. Germline values: CDR1 SNHLY, CDR2 FYNNEI. This CDR3 is 15 amino acids long. After removal of 4 bases from V and 0 bases from J, the junction contained 5 bases not matched to a gene.

This chain joins TRBV28 and TRBJ1-3; the D is unclear. Germline CDR1 is MDHEN and CDR2 is SYDVKM. The CDR3 loop spans 16 amino acids. Trimming cost V 6 bases and J 3 bases, with 18 bases left between them. The CDR3 spells CASSSPPIGGGNTIYF. The CDR3 nucleotides read TGTGCCAGCAGCTCCCCCCCTATCGGAGGTGGAAACACCATATATTTT. The whole variable domain, remainder taken from reference TRBV28 and TRBJ1-3, is DVKVTQSSRYLVKRTGEKVFLECVQDMDHENMFWYRQDPGLGLRLIYFSYDVKMKEKGDIPEGYSVSREKKERFSLILESASTNQTSMYLCASSSPPIGGGNTIYFGEGSWLTVV.

A remark on this clone: The sample holds other DNA sequences that translate to the same CDR3. CDR3 sequence: CATSRDRGNQPQHF. Here the CDR3 DNA reads TGTGCCACCAGCAGAGACCGGGGCAATCAGCCCCAGCATTTT. The rearrangement links TRBV15 to TRBJ1-5; D ambiguous. Germline CDR1 LNHNV, CDR2 YYDKDF (reference sequence). The CDR3 contains 14 residues. Trimming took off 0 bases at V and 2 bases at J, with 5 bases between the two ends. Using reference TRBV15 and TRBJ1-5 for the parts outside the CDR3, the full variable domain is DAMVIQNPRYQVTQFGKPVTLSCSQTLNHNVMYWYQQKSSQAPKLLFHYYDKDFNNEADTPDNFQSRRPNTSFCFLDIRSPGLGDTAMYLCATSRDRGNQPQHFGDGTRLSIL.

The chain joins TRBV13 to TRBJ1-1; D remains unclear. Trimming pared 0 bases from V and 5 bases from J, leaving 7 bases between. CDR3 size: 13 residues. CDR1 PRHDT and CDR2 FYEKMQ come from the germline V gene (reference sequence). This chain's CDR3 is CASSLGRRTEAFF. CDR3 DNA: TGTGCCAGCAGCTTAGGCCGGCGGACTGAAGCTTTCTTT.